Below, 17 T cell receptor beta chains from the same sample are listed, as sequenced in a study of shared T cell receptors in the human thymus. Here immunoSEQ multiplex PCR was the method, and the copy in TCRdb shows in-frame clones only, minus some. The sample records hundreds of thousands of clones, roughly 86% being singletons. These data are also associated with another study on human thymus T cells.

The specimen sequenced was thymocytes. These receptors all stem from a boy under two years old with a congenital heart defect.

The rearrangement uses TRBV4-2 and TRBJ2-7; 7 bases are a match to TRBD2. This CDR3 has 15 amino acids. CDR1 and CDR2 from the germline V gene are LGHNA and YNFKEQ. Trimming took 0 bases from V and 3 from J; bases not matched to a gene: 5. CDR3 protein: CASSQDGGLSYEQYF. In nucleotides, the CDR3 is TGTGCCAGCAGCCAAGATGGGGGACTAAGCTACGAGCAGTACTTC.

V gene TRBV2 combines with J gene TRBJ2-7; TRBD2 matches 7 bases. The CDR3 spans 18 residues. Germline V CDR1 and CDR2: SNHLY, FYNNEI. With 2 bases clipped from V and 4 bases from J, the junction kept 17 bases outside the gene matches. The CDR3 DNA sequence: TGTGCCAGCAGTGAAAAGCCTAGCGGACCGCTGGGGCCATACGAGCAGTACTTC. Its protein is CASSEKPSGPLGPYEQYF.

A single count supports this clone. The chain combines TRBV15 with TRBJ2-1, with 7 bases fitting TRBD2. The germline V gene encodes CDR1 LNHNV and CDR2 YYDKDF (reference sequence). There are 15 residues in the CDR3. V lost 2 bases, J lost 9 bases, and 10 bases stayed unmatched. The CDR3 nucleotides read TGTGCCACCAGCAGACCTGGACTAGTCTCGGCTGAGCAGTTCTTC. Translation: CATSRPGLVSAEQFF. Full variable domain (rest looked up from reference TRBV15 and TRBJ2-1): DAMVIQNPRYQVTQFGKPVTLSCSQTLNHNVMYWYQQKSSQAPKLLFHYYDKDFNNEADTPDNFQSRRPNTSFCFLDIRSPGLGDTAMYLCATSRPGLVSAEQFFGPGTRLTVL.

This clone was counted a single time. This chain connects TRBV29-1 to TRBJ2-5, with TRBD2 matching 7 bases. Germline V gene sequence: CDR1 SQVTM, CDR2 ANQGSEA. Trimming at V came to 0 bases and at J to 7 bases, leaving 11 bases not matched to a gene. The CDR3 is 15 residues long. The CDR3 here is CSVEDSRLANGTQYF. DNA of the CDR3: TGCAGCGTTGAAGATAGTCGACTAGCCAACGGGACCCAGTACTTC.

Details on this clone: Other DNA sequences in this sample translate to the same CDR3. The rearrangement links TRBV4-1 to TRBJ1-6; 8 bases line up with TRBD1. V shed 0 bases, J shed 11 bases, and the junction held 21 bases outside the gene matches. The CDR3 spans 20 residues. Germline CDR1 is MGHRA and CDR2 is YSYEKL. For the CDR3, the DNA is TGCGCCAGCAGCCAAGATGTCCCGGGACAGGAGTGGGGGTATTTAACACCCCTCCACTTT. It is translated as CASSQDVPGQEWGYLTPLHF.

Of note for this clone: The junction and the germline gene differ at one end; a read error may be behind it. The genes are TRBV5-1 and TRBJ2-7, with D possibly being TRBD1 (5 bases). CDR1 is SGHRS, CDR2 YFSETQ, per germline. The CDR3 extends over 16 amino acids. The chain's CDR3 is CASSLLRAGNSYEQYF. The DNA of the CDR3 is TGCGCCAGCAGCCTCCTTCGGGCAGGGAATTCCTATGAGCAGTACTTC.

This rearrangement joins TRBV18 to TRBJ2-2, with D possibly matching TRBD1 (5 bases). CDR1 and CDR2 (germline): KGHSH, LQKENI. V gave up 2 bases and J gave up 3 bases, with 13 bases separating them. The CDR3 has 16 amino acids. CDR3 sequence (DNA): TGTGCCAGCTCACCAAATGGGGCCAGGGACACCGGGGAGCTGTTTTTT. It is translated as CASSPNGARDTGELFF.

The chain is built from TRBV25-1 and TRBJ2-7; TRBD2 aligns across 9 bases. V trimming: 6 bases; J trimming: 7 bases; junction bases outside the gene matches: 10. The CDR3 loop spans 14 amino acids. The germline CDR1 and CDR2 sequences are MGHDK and SYGVNS. As DNA, the CDR3 is TGTGCCAGCAGCCGGGGTAGCGGGAGAGGAGAGCAGTACTTC. This encodes CASSRGSGRGEQYF.

This sequence joins TRBV6-5 and TRBJ1-2; 10 bases are a match to TRBD1. In germline, CDR1 is MNHEY, CDR2 SVGAGI. This CDR3 contains 15 residues. The V and J ends lost 0 bases and 4 bases, in that order; junction bases with no gene match: 2. The CDR3 DNA reads TGTGCCAGCAGTTACTCGGACAGGGGGGCCTATGGCTACACCTTC. It yields the protein CASSYSDRGAYGYTF.

As regards this clone: Other DNA sequences within the sample encode an identical CDR3. This chain joins TRBV5-1 and TRBJ1-6; D is undetermined. Trimming left V 0 bases short and J 0 bases short, with 7 bases between. The CDR3 has 16 residues. Germline V CDR1 and CDR2: SGHRS, YFSETQ. CDR3 amino acids: CASSLDRRSYNSPLHF. The CDR3 region has the DNA TGCGCCAGCAGCTTGGACAGACGCTCCTATAATTCACCCCTCCACTTT.

This clone was detected a few times. The chain links TRBV5-1 to TRBJ2-1, with 8 bases aligning to TRBD2. Trimming cost V 4 bases and J 9 bases; bases outside gene matches: 9. The CDR3 runs 14 residues. CDR1 SGHRS and CDR2 YFSETQ come from the germline V gene. The CDR3 here is CASSPGLVLAEQFF. The DNA for the CDR3 is TGCGCCAGCAGCCCGGGACTAGTACTGGCTGAGCAGTTCTTC.

The genes are TRBV5-1 and TRBJ2-2, with unresolved D. Germline lookup yields CDR1 SGHRS and CDR2 YFSETQ. This CDR3 is built from 14 residues. With 0 bases removed from V and 1 base from J, the gap between germline ends came to 4 bases. CDR3 amino acids: CASSLAQNTGELFF. CDR3 coding DNA: TGCGCCAGCAGCTTGGCCCAGAACACCGGGGAGCTGTTTTTT.

This clone has just one count. The rearrangement links TRBV5-4 to TRBJ2-1; 8 nucleotides match TRBD2. Per germline, CDR1 SGHNT and CDR2 YYREEE (reference sequence). Trimming removed 4 bases from V and 10 bases from J; junction bases left unmatched: 1. This CDR3 has 11 residues. CDR3 loop: CASSERGEQFF. In DNA form, the CDR3 reads TGTGCCAGCAGCGAGCGGGGGGAGCAGTTCTTC. The whole variable domain, remainder taken from reference TRBV5-4 and TRBJ2-1, is ETGVTQSPTHLIKTRGQQVTLRCSSQSGHNTVSWYQQALGQGPQFIFQYYREEENGRGNFPPRFSGLQFPNYSSELNVNALELDDSALYLCASSERGEQFFGPGTRLTVL.

This clone was seen more than once but under ten times. The J gene is TRBJ1-1, the V gene TRBV19, with TRBD1 identical over 9 bases. The CDR3 contains 13 residues. With 6 bases clipped from V and 6 bases from J, the junction kept 5 bases outside the gene matches. CDR1 LNHDA and CDR2 SQIVND come from the germline V gene (reference sequence). The CDR3 coding sequence is TGTGCCAGTAGGGACAGGGGCCCGTCTGAAGCTTTCTTT. As protein: CASRDRGPSEAFF.

The J gene is TRBJ2-4, the V gene TRBV7-9; a possible D gene is TRBD1 (6 bases). Germline lookup yields CDR1 SEHNR and CDR2 FQNEAQ (reference sequence). The CDR3 covers 12 residues. The V end was cut by 5 bases, the J end by 13 bases, with 15 bases between. The CDR3 DNA follows: TGTGCCAGCAGCCCAGACCCGGGACACCAGTACTTC. Amino acids: CASSPDPGHQYF.

V is TRBV7-2 and J is TRBJ2-7, with TRBD2 identical over 7 bases. The germline gives CDR1 SGHTA, CDR2 FQGNSA. V was pared by 6 bases and J by 12 bases, with 17 bases of the junction left unmatched. The CDR3 loop spans 14 amino acids. CDR3 nucleotides: TGTGCCAGCAGAACCAGCGGGACCGCGTCTTTGGTGTACTTC. Its translation: CASRTSGTASLVYF.

This rearrangement joins TRBV28 to TRBJ2-7, with 11 positions matching TRBD2. The J segment lost 0 bases and the V segment lost 4 bases, leaving 17 bases of the junction unmatched. This CDR3 contains 20 residues. Germline V gene sequence: CDR1 MDHEN, CDR2 SYDVKM. CDR3 in DNA: TGTGCCAGCAGTTGCCACCGACTAGCGGGACCGTGCTCTACCTCCTACGAGCAGTACTTC. Protein: CASSCHRLAGPCSTSYEQYF.